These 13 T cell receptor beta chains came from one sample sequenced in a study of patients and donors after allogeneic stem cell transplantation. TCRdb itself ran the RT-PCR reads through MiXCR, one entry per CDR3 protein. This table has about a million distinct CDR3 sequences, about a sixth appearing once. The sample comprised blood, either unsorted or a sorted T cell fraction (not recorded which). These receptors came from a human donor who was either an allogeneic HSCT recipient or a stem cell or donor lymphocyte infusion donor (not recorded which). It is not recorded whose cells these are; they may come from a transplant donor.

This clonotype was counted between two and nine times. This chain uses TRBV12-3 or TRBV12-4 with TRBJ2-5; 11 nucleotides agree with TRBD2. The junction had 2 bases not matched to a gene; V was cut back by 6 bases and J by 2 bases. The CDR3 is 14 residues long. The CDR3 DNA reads TGTGCCAGCAGGCTAGCGGGAGGACAAGAGACCCAGTACTTC. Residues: CASRLAGGQETQYF.

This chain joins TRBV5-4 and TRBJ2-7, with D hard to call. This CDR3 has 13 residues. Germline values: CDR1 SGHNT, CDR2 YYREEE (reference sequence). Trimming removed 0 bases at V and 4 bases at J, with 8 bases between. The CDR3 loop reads CASSLGSQYEQYF. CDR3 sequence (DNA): TGTGCCAGCAGCTTGGGCAGCCAATACGAGCAGTACTTC.

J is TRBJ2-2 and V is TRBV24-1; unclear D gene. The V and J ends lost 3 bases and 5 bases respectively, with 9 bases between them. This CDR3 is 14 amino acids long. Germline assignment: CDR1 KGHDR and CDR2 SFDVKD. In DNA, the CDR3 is TGTGCCACCAGTGATCCGCTTTCGACCGGGGAGCTGTTTTTT. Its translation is CATSDPLSTGELFF.

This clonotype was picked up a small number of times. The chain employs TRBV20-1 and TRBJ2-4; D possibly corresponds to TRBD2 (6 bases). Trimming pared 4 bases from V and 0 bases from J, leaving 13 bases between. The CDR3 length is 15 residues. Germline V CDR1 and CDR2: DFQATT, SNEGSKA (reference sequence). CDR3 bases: TGCAGTGCTAACGGAGGGAGAGTAGCCAAAAACATTCAGTACTTC. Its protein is CSANGGRVAKNIQYF.

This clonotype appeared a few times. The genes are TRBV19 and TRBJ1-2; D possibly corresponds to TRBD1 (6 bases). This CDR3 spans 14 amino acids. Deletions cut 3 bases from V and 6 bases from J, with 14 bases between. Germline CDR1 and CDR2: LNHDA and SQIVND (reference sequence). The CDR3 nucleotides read TGTGCCAGTAGTATGTCCCAGGGGCGGGATGGCTACACCTTC. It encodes CASSMSQGRDGYTF.

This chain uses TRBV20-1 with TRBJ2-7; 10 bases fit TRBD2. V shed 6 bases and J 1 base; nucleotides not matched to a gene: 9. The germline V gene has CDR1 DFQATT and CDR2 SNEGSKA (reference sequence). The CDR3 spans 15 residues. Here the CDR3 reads CSAPVGTSVSYEQYF. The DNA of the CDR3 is TGCAGTGCCCCAGTGGGGACTAGCGTATCCTACGAGCAGTACTTC.

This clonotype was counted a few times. CDR3 residues: CASSLTGEGHNEQYF. The CDR3 coding sequence is TGCGCCAGCAGCTTGACAGGGGAGGGTCATAACGAGCAGTACTTC. This sequence joins TRBV5-1 and TRBJ2-7; D possibly uses TRBD1 or TRBD2 (7 bases each). This CDR3 has 15 amino acids. V dropped 1 base and J dropped 5 bases, with 16 bases sitting between them. CDR1 is SGHRS, CDR2 YFSETQ, per germline.

The CDR3 DNA sequence: TGTGCCAGCAGCCCTGGAGCTCAGACCCAGTACTTC. It yields the protein CASSPGAQTQYF. This chain uses TRBV2 with TRBJ2-5; no reliable D call. Germline V gene data show CDR1 as SNHLY and CDR2 as FYNNEI. The CDR3 consists of 12 residues. V shed 6 bases and J shed 6 bases, with 11 bases lying between them.

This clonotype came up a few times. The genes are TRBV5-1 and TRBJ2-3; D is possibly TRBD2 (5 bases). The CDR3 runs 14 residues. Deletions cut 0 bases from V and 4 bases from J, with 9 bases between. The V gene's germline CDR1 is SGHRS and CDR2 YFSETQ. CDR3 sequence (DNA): TGCGCCAGCAGCTTGGGAGGGCCATCAGATACGCAGTATTTT. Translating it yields CASSLGGPSDTQYF.

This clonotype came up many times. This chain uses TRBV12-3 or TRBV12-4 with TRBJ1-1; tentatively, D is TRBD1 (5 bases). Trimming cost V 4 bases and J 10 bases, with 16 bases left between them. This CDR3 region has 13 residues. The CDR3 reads CASSSYGGLTAFF. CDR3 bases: TGTGCCAGCAGTTCCTATGGGGGGTTGACAGCTTTCTTT.

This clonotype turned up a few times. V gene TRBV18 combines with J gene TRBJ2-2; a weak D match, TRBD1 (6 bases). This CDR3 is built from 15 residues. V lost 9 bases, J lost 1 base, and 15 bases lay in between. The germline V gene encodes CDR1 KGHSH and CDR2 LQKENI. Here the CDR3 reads CASTADRRNTGELFF. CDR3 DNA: TGTGCCAGTACCGCTGACAGGCGGAACACCGGGGAGCTGTTTTTT. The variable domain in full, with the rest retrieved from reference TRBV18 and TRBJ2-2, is NAGVMQNPRHLVRRRGQEARLRCSPMKGHSHVYWYRQLPEEGLKFMVYLQKENIIDESGMPKERFSAEFPKEGPSILRIQQVVRGDSAAYFCASTADRRNTGELFFGEGSRLTVL.

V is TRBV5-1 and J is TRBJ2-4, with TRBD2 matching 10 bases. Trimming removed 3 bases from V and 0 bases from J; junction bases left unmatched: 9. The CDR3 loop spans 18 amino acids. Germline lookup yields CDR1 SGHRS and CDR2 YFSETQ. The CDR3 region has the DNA TGCGCCAGCAGCTGGTCATCACTAGCGGGAATAGCCAAAAACATTCAGTACTTC. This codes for CASSWSSLAGIAKNIQYF. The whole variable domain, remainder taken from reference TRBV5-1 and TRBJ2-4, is KAGVTQTPRYLIKTRGQQVTLSCSPISGHRSVSWYQQTPGQGLQFLFEYFSETQRNKGNFPGRFSGRQFSNSRSEMNVSTLELGDSALYLCASSWSSLAGIAKNIQYFGAGTRLSVL.

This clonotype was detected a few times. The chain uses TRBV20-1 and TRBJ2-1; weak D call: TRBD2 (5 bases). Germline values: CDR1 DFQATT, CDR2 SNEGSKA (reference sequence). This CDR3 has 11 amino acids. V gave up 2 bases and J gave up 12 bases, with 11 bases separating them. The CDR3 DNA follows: TGCAGTGCTAGATCCCCCGAGGGGCAGTTCTTC. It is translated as CSARSPEGQFF.